A single sample is the source of the 5 T cell receptor beta chains below, sequenced in a study of CD4 T cells in relation to SARS-CoV-2 and coronaviruses. The unexposed donors gave CD4+ T cells in about 2011-2019, prior to COVID-19. CD4+ T cells were isolated from the cells after around 9 days of culture. These receptors are not linked to any known antigen. Sequencing used immunoSEQ multiplex PCR; TCRdb keeps in-frame clones, though not all of them. The sample lists under 13,000 clones, around 70% seen once, with around 17% in the top ten. The sample was CD4+ T cells from PBMCs, cultured in vitro. All receptors derive from a human donor in good health.

The rearrangement uses TRBV6-2 or TRBV6-3 and TRBJ2-2, with TRBD2 identical over 8 bases. This CDR3 has 16 amino acids. V lost 2 bases, J lost 5 bases, and 7 bases stayed unmatched. In germline, CDR1 is MNHEY, CDR2 SVGEGT. The CDR3 bases are TGTGCCAGCAGTTACCTACTAGCGGCCGGGACCGGGGAGCTGTTTTTT. It specifies CASSYLLAAGTGELFF.

This sequence joins TRBV27 and TRBJ1-1, with 10 bases aligning to TRBD1. The CDR3 is 15 amino acids. Germline lookup yields CDR1 MNHEY and CDR2 SMNVEV (reference sequence). Trimming took 6 bases from V and 1 from J; bases not matched to a gene: 5. The CDR3 reads CASRLTGGRNTEAFF. Here the CDR3 DNA reads TGTGCCAGCAGATTGACAGGGGGCAGGAACACTGAAGCTTTCTTT.

This clone appeared a few times. The V call is TRBV30, the J call TRBJ1-4; D call uncertain. Germline V gene sequence: CDR1 GTSNPN, CDR2 SVGIG (reference sequence). There are 11 residues in the CDR3. Trimming took 0 bases from V and 8 from J, leaving 4 bases between them. The CDR3 sequence: CAWSVQEKLFF. In nucleotides, the CDR3 is TGTGCCTGGAGTGTACAGGAAAAACTGTTTTTT.

CDR3 amino acids: CASSQRFAIGDTQYF. In DNA, the CDR3 is TGCGCCAGCAGCCAGCGATTCGCGATCGGGGATACGCAGTATTTT. The chain couples TRBV4-3 to TRBJ2-3, with D unclear. This CDR3 spans 15 amino acids. Germline CDR1 is LGHNA and CDR2 is YSLEER. The ends were cut back, 3 bases at V and 6 bases at J, with 16 bases in the middle.

J is TRBJ2-4 and V is TRBV4-3, with D tentatively TRBD2 (5 bases). CDR3 length: 15 amino acids. Germline CDR1 LGHNA, CDR2 YSLEER. V dropped 0 bases and J dropped 7 bases, with 13 bases sitting between them. For the CDR3, the DNA is TGCGCCAGCAGCCAAGAAGTGGGCCCGGGGAACATTCAGTACTTC. The encoded protein is CASSQEVGPGNIQYF.